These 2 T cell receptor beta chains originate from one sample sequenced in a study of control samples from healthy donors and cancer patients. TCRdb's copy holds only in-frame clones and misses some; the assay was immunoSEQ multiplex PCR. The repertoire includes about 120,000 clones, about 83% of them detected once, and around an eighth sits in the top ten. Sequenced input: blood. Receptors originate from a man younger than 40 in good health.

This CDR3 reads CASSLGLDTTTDTQYF. In DNA, the CDR3 is TGTGCCAGCAGCTTAGGGCTAGACACTACCACAGATACGCAGTATTTT. This rearrangement joins TRBV7-3 to TRBJ2-3; the D is unclear. Germline V gene data show CDR1 as SGHTA and CDR2 as FQGTGA. V was shortened by 2 bases and J by 2 bases, with 14 bases between the two germline ends. This CDR3 contains 16 residues.

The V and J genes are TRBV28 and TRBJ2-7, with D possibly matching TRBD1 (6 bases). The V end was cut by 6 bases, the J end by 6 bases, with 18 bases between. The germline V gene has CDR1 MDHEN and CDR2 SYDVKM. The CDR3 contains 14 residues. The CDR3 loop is CASRSSGQVSEQYV. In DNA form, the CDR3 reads TGTGCCAGCAGATCATCGGGACAAGTAAGCGAGCAGTACGTC.